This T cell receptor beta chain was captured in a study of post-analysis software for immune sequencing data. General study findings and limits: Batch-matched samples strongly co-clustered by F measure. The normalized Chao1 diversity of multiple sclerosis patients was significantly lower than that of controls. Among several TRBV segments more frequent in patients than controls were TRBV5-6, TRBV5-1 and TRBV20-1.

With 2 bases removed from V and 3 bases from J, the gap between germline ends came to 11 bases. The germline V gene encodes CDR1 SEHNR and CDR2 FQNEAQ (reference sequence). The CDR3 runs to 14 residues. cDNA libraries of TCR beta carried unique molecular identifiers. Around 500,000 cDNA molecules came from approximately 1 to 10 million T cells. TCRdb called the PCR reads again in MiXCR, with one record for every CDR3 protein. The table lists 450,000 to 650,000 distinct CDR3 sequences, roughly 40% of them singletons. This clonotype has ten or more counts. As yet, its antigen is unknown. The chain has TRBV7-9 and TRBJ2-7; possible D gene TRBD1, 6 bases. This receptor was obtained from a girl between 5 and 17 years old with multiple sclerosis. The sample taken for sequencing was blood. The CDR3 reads CASSLRTDLYEQYF. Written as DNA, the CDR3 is TGTGCCAGCAGCTTAAGGACAGACCTCTACGAGCAGTACTTC.